Described below is a single T cell receptor beta chain sequence and its context. Antigen: not known. These data originate in a study of PD-1 blockade in classical Hodgkin lymphoma. Study as a whole: Administration of nivolumab to patients was at 3 mg/kg intravenously every 2 weeks.

Germline V lookup: CDR1 SEHNR, CDR2 FQNEAQ (reference sequence). This CDR3 has 16 residues. With V trimmed by 4 bases and J by 5 bases, 9 bases remained unmatched. General study results and limits: Whereas CD4+ TCR diversity had risen significantly by C4D1, CD8+ TCR diversity had not. Newly diagnosed patients were reported to exhibit reduced baseline TCR diversity relative to healthy donors. Individuals who commenced nivolumab within less than 1 year of ASCT were excluded.

Repertoires were generated with immunoSEQ multiplex PCR, while TCRdb's copy carries only in-frame clones and drops some. The table shows approximately 24,000 clones, with around four fifths occurring only once. The time point was: cycle 4 day 1 (C4D1), after 5 to 7 weeks of nivolumab. Relapse was seen in all patients after autologous stem cell transplantation, and brentuximab vedotin exposure was variable. The origin of this receptor is a human donor with classical Hodgkin lymphoma. This sample comprised peripheral blood mononuclear cells (PBMCs), obtained before the fourth cycle of nivolumab. The chain couples TRBV7-9 to TRBJ2-3; 10 positions match TRBD2. The CDR3 spells CASSSSSGSRRDTQYF. In DNA, the CDR3 is TGTGCCAGCAGCTCCTCTAGCGGGAGTCGGAGAGATACGCAGTATTTT. The full variable domain, in which reference TRBV7-9 and TRBJ2-3 provide the parts outside the CDR3, is DTGVSQNPRHKITKRGQNVTFRCDPISEHNRLYWYRQTLGQGPEFLTYFQNEAQLEKSRLLSDRFSAERPKGSFSTLEIQRTEQGDSAMYLCASSSSSGSRRDTQYFGPGTRLTVL.